This entry lists 9 T cell receptor beta chains sequenced from one sample in a study of blood T cell repertoires in COVID-19. Generated by immunoSEQ multiplex PCR, the TCRdb table keeps only in-frame clones and is missing some. The sample shows approximately 92,000 clones, about 71% of them seen only once. The sample comprised peripheral blood. Source of these receptors: an older woman in a cohort sampled during active or convalescent COVID-19.

This chain connects TRBV19 to TRBJ1-2; 9 bases match TRBD1. This CDR3 comprises 17 residues. V was clipped by 5 bases and J by 4 bases; unmatched bases: 14. CDR1 and CDR2 (germline): LNHDA, SQIVND (reference sequence). The CDR3 sequence: CASSPTGGGHYGYGYTF. The CDR3 bases are TGTGCCAGTAGTCCCACAGGGGGCGGCCACTATGGCTATGGCTACACCTTC.

This chain connects TRBV19 to TRBJ2-7, with no clear D. Trimming shortened V by 8 bases and J by 0 bases, and 11 bases separated the two germline ends. Germline assignment: CDR1 LNHDA and CDR2 SQIVND (reference sequence). This CDR3 is built from 13 residues. This CDR3 reads CASEDRFSYEQYF. CDR3 nucleotides: TGTGCCAGTGAGGATAGGTTCTCCTACGAGCAGTACTTC.

The genes are TRBV4-1 and TRBJ1-2, with 7 nucleotides matching TRBD1. The V segment lost 0 bases and the J segment 4 bases; nucleotides outside the gene matches: 2. Germline V gene data show CDR1 as MGHRA and CDR2 as YSYEKL. The CDR3 is 14 amino acids. The CDR3 nucleotides read TGCGCCAGCAGCCAAGATGACAGGGTCTATGGCTACACCTTC. Translated: CASSQDDRVYGYTF.

V usage is TRBV19 and J usage is TRBJ1-4; D is perhaps TRBD1 (6 bases). The CDR3 has 13 residues. Per the germline V gene, CDR1 is LNHDA and CDR2 is SQIVND (reference sequence). Trimming cost V 4 bases and J 12 bases, with 15 bases left between them. CDR3 sequence reads: CASSRDIPRELFF. CDR3 bases: TGTGCCAGTAGTAGGGACATCCCGAGGGAACTGTTTTTT.

The chain has TRBV19 and TRBJ1-6; no reliable D call. The CDR3 length is 15 residues. The germline V gene encodes CDR1 LNHDA and CDR2 SQIVND (reference sequence). V lost 7 bases, J lost 5 bases, and 15 bases lay in between. The CDR3: CASTRGRVDNSPLHF. In DNA form, the CDR3 reads TGTGCCAGTACCCGAGGGCGGGTGGATAATTCACCCCTCCACTTT.

The V and J genes are TRBV5-4 and TRBJ1-1, with D perhaps matching TRBD1 (5 bases). This CDR3 has 15 residues. Germline loops: CDR1 SGHNT, CDR2 YYREEE (reference sequence). Trimming took 4 bases from V and 6 from J, leaving 19 bases between them. CDR3 protein: CASSRGDPRLAEAFF. The CDR3 bases are TGTGCCAGCAGCCGGGGGGACCCCCGTTTGGCTGAAGCTTTCTTT.

This rearrangement joins TRBV24-1 to TRBJ2-1, with TRBD1 matching 9 bases. In germline, CDR1 is KGHDR, CDR2 SFDVKD. Trimming removed 9 bases from V and 6 bases from J; junction bases left unmatched: 11. The CDR3 is 15 residues long. The CDR3 DNA reads as TGTGCCACCTCCATGACAGGGGGTTCCCTCAATGAGCAGTTCTTC. Its protein is CATSMTGGSLNEQFF.

The chain uses TRBV7-9 and TRBJ1-2, with 9 positions matching TRBD1. This CDR3 comprises 14 residues. CDR1 SEHNR and CDR2 FQNEAQ come from the germline V gene (reference sequence). Unmatched junction bases numbered 4, after V lost 4 bases and J lost 4 bases. As DNA, the CDR3 is TGTGCCAGCAGCTCCAAGACAGGGGGCTATGGCTACACCTTC. This translates into CASSSKTGGYGYTF.

The genes are TRBV3-1 (or the pseudogene TRBV3-2) and TRBJ2-3, with 8 bases that match TRBD2. The V and J ends lost 7 bases and 1 base, in that order; junction bases with no gene match: 10. This CDR3 has 16 residues. CDR1 is LGHDT, CDR2 YNNKEL, per germline (reference sequence). CDR3 residues: CASTPRSSGGTDTQYF. In nucleotides, the CDR3 is TGTGCCAGCACCCCACGGAGTAGCGGGGGCACAGATACGCAGTATTTT.